This TCR beta chain was recovered during a study of blood T cell repertoires in COVID-19. Method: immunoSEQ multiplex PCR; TCRdb's copy keeps in-frame clones and lacks some. The data show roughly 32,000 clones, with around 91% seen just once and roughly 1% held by the top ten. V shed 5 bases, J shed 3 bases, and the junction held 3 bases outside the gene matches. Germline values: CDR1 SEHNR, CDR2 FQNEAQ (reference sequence). The CDR3 spans 15 residues. The sequence derives from a man in his sixties or seventies with active or convalescent COVID-19. V usage is TRBV7-9 and J usage is TRBJ2-3, with 12 nucleotides matching TRBD2. Material for sequencing was peripheral blood. CDR3 amino acids: CASSETSGRTDTQYF. CDR3 nucleotide sequence: TGTGCCAGCAGCGAGACTAGCGGGAGAACAGATACGCAGTATTTT. Filled out from reference TRBV7-9 and TRBJ2-3, the complete variable domain reads DTGVSQNPRHKITKRGQNVTFRCDPISEHNRLYWYRQTLGQGPEFLTYFQNEAQLEKSRLLSDRFSAERPKGSFSTLEIQRTEQGDSAMYLCASSETSGRTDTQYFGPGTRLTVL.